One sample yielded the 20 T cell receptor beta chains listed below, sequenced in a study of OX40 agonist ivuxolimab in advanced cancers. Profiling relied on immunoSEQ multiplex PCR, and the TCRdb table lists in-frame clones only, not all of them. The sample includes 70,000 to 95,000 clones, roughly 91% of them seen just once. This sample comprised CD4+ or CD8+ T cells sorted from blood, obtained in a trial of the OX40 agonist ivuxolimab. These TCRs come from an adult with an advanced solid tumor such as melanoma, head and neck, liver or kidney cancer.

The rearrangement links TRBV7-6 to TRBJ2-1, with TRBD2 matching over 8 bases. The V and J ends lost 5 bases and 8 bases, in that order; junction bases with no gene match: 17. Per germline, CDR1 SGHVS and CDR2 FNYEAQ. CDR3 length: 17 residues. The CDR3 loop reads CASSQGQIAGKFYEQFF. In DNA form, the CDR3 reads TGTGCCAGCAGCCAAGGGCAGATAGCGGGAAAATTCTATGAGCAGTTCTTC.

The chain carries TRBV4-1 and TRBJ1-2; 11 bases are shared with TRBD1. The germline gives CDR1 MGHRA, CDR2 YSYEKL. This CDR3 is 16 amino acids long. V dropped 0 bases and J dropped 3; count of bases not matched to a gene: 3. This chain's CDR3 is CASSQEPGQGDYGYTF. CDR3 DNA: TGCGCCAGCAGCCAAGAACCGGGACAGGGGGACTATGGCTACACCTTC.

The genes are TRBV5-5 and TRBJ1-2, with D perhaps matching TRBD1 (6 bases). The CDR3 is made up of 14 amino acids. V lost 2 bases, J lost 4 bases, and 12 bases lay in between. From germline, CDR1 is SGHKS and CDR2 YYEKEE (reference sequence). CDR3 sequence (DNA): TGTGCCAGCAGCTTACCAGGGGCCCCCTATGGCTACACCTTC. As protein: CASSLPGAPYGYTF.

V gene TRBV6-1 combines with J gene TRBJ1-6; 7 bases fit TRBD1. The germline V gene encodes CDR1 MNHNS and CDR2 SASEGT. Germline trimming cut 8 bases from V and 5 bases from J; bases unmatched to any gene: 3. This CDR3 region has 13 residues. The CDR3 sequence is CASARGNNSPLHF. CDR3 DNA: TGTGCCAGCGCCAGGGGGAATAATTCACCCCTCCACTTT.

This chain connects TRBV5-1 to TRBJ2-3; weak D call: TRBD1 (6 bases). V was cut by 4 bases and J by 1 base, with 10 bases left in between. CDR1 and CDR2 from the germline V gene are SGHRS and YFSETQ. CDR3 length: 14 residues. CDR3 coding DNA: TGCGCCAGCAGCGACAGGTTTCGCACAGATACGCAGTATTTT. Protein: CASSDRFRTDTQYF.

A single count supports this clone. The chain joins TRBV5-4 to TRBJ2-1, with 7 bases lining up with TRBD2. CDR3 size: 15 residues. Germline lookup yields CDR1 SGHNT and CDR2 YYREEE (reference sequence). The V gene end was trimmed by 2 bases and the J gene end by 4 bases; junction bases not matched to a gene: 6. Here the CDR3 reads CASSFGGSGYNEQFF. The CDR3 DNA reads as TGTGCCAGCAGCTTTGGCGGGAGCGGGTACAATGAGCAGTTCTTC.

This clone showed up just once. V gene TRBV11-3 combines with J gene TRBJ2-1, with 10 bases fitting TRBD1. This CDR3 region has 15 residues. V was pared by 5 bases and J by 5 bases, with 6 bases of the junction left unmatched. Germline V lookup: CDR1 SGHNT, CDR2 YENEEA. CDR3 residues: CASSPKDRGDNEQFF. For the CDR3, the DNA is TGTGCCAGCAGCCCCAAGGACAGGGGGGACAATGAGCAGTTCTTC.

This chain links TRBV28 with TRBJ2-2; 7 bases match TRBD1. Germline V gene sequence: CDR1 MDHEN, CDR2 SYDVKM. The CDR3 loop spans 13 amino acids. V shed 7 bases, J shed 3 bases, and the junction held 2 bases outside the gene matches. The chain's CDR3 is CASKQGHTGELFF. The CDR3 bases are TGTGCCAGCAAACAGGGGCACACCGGGGAGCTGTTTTTT.

For the CDR3, the DNA is TGTGCCAGTCAGCACAGGGGAAATCAGCCCCAGCATTTT. Protein: CASQHRGNQPQHF. The chain couples TRBV10-3 to TRBJ1-5, with TRBD1 matching over 7 bases. With 10 bases clipped from V and 4 bases from J, the junction kept 7 bases outside the gene matches. This CDR3 is built from 13 residues. Germline V gene sequence: CDR1 ENHRY, CDR2 SYGVKD.

The chain carries TRBV28 and TRBJ1-2; a weak D match, TRBD1 (6 bases). The CDR3 is 14 amino acids. In germline, CDR1 is MDHEN, CDR2 SYDVKM. Deletions cut 6 bases from V and 2 bases from J, with 13 bases between. CDR3 sequence: CASRLQGLNYGYTF. The CDR3 DNA reads TGTGCCAGCAGATTACAGGGACTAAACTATGGCTACACCTTC.

The chain couples TRBV6-4 to TRBJ2-3, with 10 bases matching TRBD2. After removal of 5 bases from V and 1 base from J, the junction contained 3 bases not matched to a gene. The germline CDR1 and CDR2 sequences are MRHNA and SNTAGT. The CDR3 has 15 residues. CDR3 sequence (DNA): TGTGCCAGCAGTAGCGGGGGGGCCGGCACAGATACGCAGTATTTT. Protein sequence: CASSSGGAGTDTQYF.

The chain has TRBV10-1 and TRBJ2-7; no clear D gene. V was trimmed by 6 bases and J by 2 bases, leaving 17 bases between them. The CDR3 covers 15 residues. CDR1 WNHNN and CDR2 SYGVQD come from the germline V gene (reference sequence). CDR3: CASSPRASTPYEQYF. In DNA, the CDR3 is TGCGCCAGCAGCCCACGGGCATCGACCCCCTACGAGCAGTACTTC.

The rearrangement joins TRBV6-1 to TRBJ1-5; D is uncertain. CDR1 and CDR2 from the germline V gene are MNHNS and SASEGT. Trimming pared 7 bases from V and 4 bases from J, leaving 11 bases between. This CDR3 spans 13 amino acids. The DNA for the CDR3 is TGTGCCAGCACGACGGGTTGGAATCAGCCCCAGCATTTT. Translated: CASTTGWNQPQHF.

The CDR3 DNA sequence: TGTGCCAGCAGAACGGGACTAGCGGAGGGAACGGGCGAGCAGTACTTC. It encodes CASRTGLAEGTGEQYF. The V gene is TRBV2, the J gene TRBJ2-7, with TRBD2 identical over 11 bases. This CDR3 is 16 amino acids long. V was pared by 6 bases and J by 6 bases, with 13 bases of the junction left unmatched. The germline CDR1 and CDR2 sequences are SNHLY and FYNNEI.

The CDR3 spells CAISELQGQGTEAFF. DNA for the CDR3: TGTGCCATCAGTGAGCTCCAGGGACAGGGCACTGAAGCTTTCTTT. The genes are TRBV10-3 and TRBJ1-1; 9 bases agree with TRBD1. The CDR3 totals 15 residues. CDR1 ENHRY and CDR2 SYGVKD come from the germline V gene. Unmatched junction bases numbered 5, after V lost 2 bases and J lost 4 bases.

The rearrangement joins TRBV5-1 to TRBJ2-5; 8 bases line up with TRBD1. Germline CDR1 and CDR2: SGHRS and YFSETQ. The CDR3 covers 14 residues. The V segment lost 0 bases and the J segment 11 bases; nucleotides outside the gene matches: 9. CDR3 loop: CASSLAPGGAEQYF. In DNA, the CDR3 is TGCGCCAGCAGCTTGGCCCCAGGGGGCGCAGAGCAGTACTTC.

This clone was detected a few times. The gene calls are TRBV27 and TRBJ2-7; weak D call: TRBD2 (6 bases). CDR3 length equals 15 residues. Between the trimmed V and J ends, which lost 5 bases and 3 bases, there was a span of 17 bases. Germline V lookup: CDR1 MNHEY, CDR2 SMNVEV (reference sequence). For the CDR3, the DNA is TGTGCCAGCAGTCGCGGGGCAAATGGTAACTACGAGCAGTACTTC. Amino acids: CASSRGANGNYEQYF.

The CDR3 spells CASLPGLGSYNEQFF. The CDR3 DNA is TGTGCCAGCCTCCCGGGACTAGGCTCCTACAATGAGCAGTTCTTC. The chain joins TRBV19 to TRBJ2-1, with 8 bases lining up with TRBD2. The V segment lost 9 bases and the J segment 0 bases; nucleotides outside the gene matches: 7. The germline CDR1 and CDR2 sequences are LNHDA and SQIVND (reference sequence). This CDR3 comprises 15 residues.

J is TRBJ1-4 and V is TRBV25-1, with D unclear. The CDR3 runs to 13 residues. Germline V gene sequence: CDR1 MGHDK, CDR2 SYGVNS. V lost 2 bases and J 10 bases, leaving 11 bases between the germline ends. The CDR3 DNA reads as TGTGCCAGCAGTGAACATAGGATTCGAAAACTGTTTTTT. Translated: CASSEHRIRKLFF.

In this sample, this clone turned up a few times. V and J are TRBV9 and TRBJ2-3; D possibly corresponds to TRBD1 (6 bases). Between the trimmed V and J ends, which lost 3 bases and 0 bases, there was a span of 11 bases. Germline assignment: CDR1 SGDLS and CDR2 YYNGEE. The CDR3 is 15 amino acids. CDR3 bases: TGTGCCAGCAGCGCCCGGGACATTAGCACAGATACGCAGTATTTT. Its protein product is CASSARDISTDTQYF.